This passage covers 23 T cell receptor beta chains from one sample sequenced in a study of blood T cell repertoires in COVID-19. The table came from immunoSEQ multiplex PCR; TCRdb's copy has only in-frame clones and leaves some out. The sample has about 310,000 clones, more than 75% seen once. The sample consisted of peripheral blood. The source of these receptors is a man aged 45-65 years with active or convalescent COVID-19.

For the CDR3, the DNA is TGTGCCAGTAGTATAGGGTCAGGGACTTTCACTGCGACCGTTGAAGCTTTCTTT. Encoded protein: CASSIGSGTFTATVEAFF. The chain links TRBV19 to TRBJ1-1; weak D call: TRBD1 (5 bases). V lost 1 base to trimming and J lost 7 bases, with 25 bases between them. The CDR3 spans 18 residues. Germline V gene data show CDR1 as LNHDA and CDR2 as SQIVND (reference sequence). The full variable domain, completed using reference TRBV19 and TRBJ1-1, is DGGITQSPKYLFRKEGQNVTLSCEQNLNHDAMYWYRQDPGQGLRLIYYSQIVNDFQKGDIAEGYSVSREKKESFPLTVTSAQKNPTAFYLCASSIGSGTFTATVEAFFGQGTRLTVV.

The chain carries TRBV2 and TRBJ1-2; 9 positions agree with TRBD1. Germline V lookup: CDR1 SNHLY, CDR2 FYNNEI. The CDR3 sequence is 13 residues long. Trimming took 7 bases from V and 3 from J; bases not matched to a gene: 3. CDR3 DNA sequence: TGTGCCAGCACCCGGGACAGGGACTATGGCTACACCTTC. Encoded protein: CASTRDRDYGYTF.

This clone has only a few counts. The rearrangement joins TRBV4-3 to TRBJ2-3; maybe TRBD2 (6 bases). V was shortened by 4 bases and J by 5 bases, with 7 bases between the two germline ends. CDR1 is LGHNA and CDR2 is YSLEER in the germline V gene. The CDR3 runs 12 residues. The CDR3 is CASSLSGDTQYF. CDR3 DNA: TGCGCCAGCAGCCTTAGCGGAGATACGCAGTATTTT.

CDR3 in amino acids: CATSETPGQGEETQYF. The CDR3 DNA follows: TGTGCCACCAGTGAAACCCCGGGACAGGGGGAAGAGACCCAGTACTTC. J is TRBJ2-5 and V is TRBV24-1; 11 positions match TRBD1. V lost 4 bases to trimming and J lost 3 bases; unmatched junction nucleotides: 6. The CDR3 is 16 residues long. The germline gives CDR1 KGHDR, CDR2 SFDVKD.

Here the CDR3 DNA reads TGCGCCACCCGCCAGGGGGAATCGGGGGCCAACGTCCTGACTTTC. Translated, it gives CATRQGESGANVLTF. V usage is TRBV5-1 and J usage is TRBJ2-6; the match to TRBD1 covers 7 bases. Trimming removed 9 bases from V and 4 bases from J; junction bases left unmatched: 10. CDR3 length: 15 amino acids. Per the germline V gene, CDR1 is SGHRS and CDR2 is YFSETQ. Based on the CDR3 plus reference TRBV5-1 and TRBJ2-6, the full variable domain is KAGVTQTPRYLIKTRGQQVTLSCSPISGHRSVSWYQQTPGQGLQFLFEYFSETQRNKGNFPGRFSGRQFSNSRSEMNVSTLELGDSALYLCATRQGESGANVLTFGAGSRLTVL.

The chain recombines TRBV11-2 with TRBJ2-3; D call uncertain. The CDR3 is 13 amino acids. The germline V gene has CDR1 SGHAT and CDR2 FQNNGV. V shed 2 bases and J shed 5 bases, with 8 bases lying between them. The CDR3 DNA reads TGTGCCAGCAGCTTACGGCTAGTAGATACGCAGTATTTT. Encoded protein: CASSLRLVDTQYF.

Concerning this clone itself: This CDR3 is also generated by other DNA sequences in the sample. The CDR3, as DNA: TGTGCCAGCAGTTTACTCAATCAGCCCCAGCATTTT. Its protein product is CASSLLNQPQHF. This chain connects TRBV28 to TRBJ1-5; no definite D call. This CDR3 comprises 12 residues. The V gene's germline CDR1 is MDHEN and CDR2 SYDVKM. Trimming shortened V by 2 bases and J by 3 bases, and 2 bases separated the two germline ends.

The rearrangement joins TRBV5-4 to TRBJ2-5, with 8 bases aligning to TRBD1. There are 15 residues in the CDR3. With V trimmed by 0 bases and J by 6 bases, 7 bases remained unmatched. Germline values: CDR1 SGHNT, CDR2 YYREEE (reference sequence). CDR3 in amino acids: CASSLAAGGGQTQYF. CDR3 DNA: TGTGCCAGCAGCTTGGCCGCAGGGGGCGGACAGACCCAGTACTTC.

V and J are TRBV30 and TRBJ1-2; 10 bases align to TRBD1. This CDR3 has 17 amino acids. Looked up from germline, CDR1 is GTSNPN and CDR2 is SVGIG (reference sequence). V dropped 3 bases and J dropped 8; count of bases not matched to a gene: 18. The CDR3 spells CAWSYTGTGDVRGGYTF. The CDR3 bases are TGTGCCTGGAGCTACACCGGGACAGGGGATGTGAGGGGGGGCTACACCTTC.

The gene calls are TRBV28 and TRBJ1-2; TRBD1 matches 8 bases. Germline V gene sequence: CDR1 MDHEN, CDR2 SYDVKM. This CDR3 is 14 amino acids long. V lost 6 bases and J lost 6; bases outside the gene matches: 9. The CDR3 DNA reads as TGTGCCAGCAGGAGTGGCAGGGGGCGTCATGGCTACACCTTC. It translates to CASRSGRGRHGYTF.

The chain carries TRBV11-2 and TRBJ2-5, with D tentatively TRBD2 (6 bases). V shed 2 bases and J shed 1 base, with 11 bases lying between them. The CDR3 covers 15 residues. Germline lookup yields CDR1 SGHAT and CDR2 FQNNGV. This chain's CDR3 is CASSLRGRTQETQYF. CDR3 coding DNA: TGTGCCAGCAGCTTACGGGGGAGGACCCAAGAGACCCAGTACTTC.

The chain has TRBV11-1 and TRBJ2-3; D gene ambiguous. Germline CDR1 and CDR2: SGHAT and FQDESV (reference sequence). V shed 5 bases and J shed 0 bases, with 9 bases lying between them. There are 14 residues in the CDR3. CDR3 DNA sequence: TGTGCCAGCAGCCCTGCTACTAGCACAGATACGCAGTATTTT. Protein sequence: CASSPATSTDTQYF.

This chain uses TRBV10-3 with TRBJ1-6; 9 nucleotides agree with TRBD1. CDR3 size: 14 residues. With 6 bases clipped from V and 6 bases from J, the junction kept 3 bases outside the gene matches. Per the germline V gene, CDR1 is ENHRY and CDR2 is SYGVKD. CDR3 region: CAISGTGSNSPLHF. Written as DNA, the CDR3 is TGTGCCATCAGCGGGACAGGGAGTAATTCACCCCTCCACTTT.

This chain links TRBV30 with TRBJ1-5; 7 bases fit TRBD1. In germline, CDR1 is GTSNPN, CDR2 SVGIG (reference sequence). With 2 bases clipped from V and 0 bases from J, the junction kept 10 bases outside the gene matches. This CDR3 comprises 17 residues. In DNA form, the CDR3 reads TGTGCCTGGAGTTATAGACAGGGTAGGGGTAGCAATCAGCCCCAGCATTTT. This translates into CAWSYRQGRGSNQPQHF.

This chain links TRBV30 with TRBJ1-5; TRBD1 aligns across 7 bases. CDR3 size: 14 residues. Germline CDR1 and CDR2: GTSNPN and SVGIG (reference sequence). The junction had 9 bases not matched to a gene; V was cut back by 6 bases and J by 4 bases. Here the CDR3 reads CACQPTGLNQPQHF. The DNA of the CDR3 is TGTGCCTGCCAACCGACAGGGTTGAATCAGCCCCAGCATTTT.

The table lists this clone with a few counts. This chain uses TRBV28 with TRBJ1-6; D ambiguous. V was pared by 2 bases and J by 7 bases, with 12 bases between. From germline, CDR1 is MDHEN and CDR2 SYDVKM. The CDR3 has 15 residues. The CDR3: CASSLTPSSNSPLHF. CDR3 nucleotide sequence: TGTGCCAGCAGTTTAACCCCCAGTTCAAATTCACCCCTCCACTTT.

This clone has only one observation. J is TRBJ1-2 and V is TRBV4-3; 8 nucleotides line up with TRBD1. The length of the CDR3 is 14 residues. V was clipped by 5 bases and J by 4 bases; unmatched bases: 6. Germline loops: CDR1 LGHNA, CDR2 YSLEER. The CDR3 DNA reads TGCGCCAGCAGCGCGACAGGGGTGGGCTATGGCTACACCTTC. Protein product: CASSATGVGYGYTF.

This clone has a single count. The chain carries TRBV28 and TRBJ1-3, with D possibly matching TRBD1 (6 bases). The CDR3 extends over 14 amino acids. The V gene lost 8 bases and the J gene lost 4 bases, with 15 bases spanning the gap. CDR1 and CDR2 (germline): MDHEN, SYDVKM. The CDR3 loop reads CASGNRESGNTIYF. The CDR3 bases are TGTGCCAGCGGTAACAGGGAGTCGGGAAACACCATATATTTT.

The table lists this clone with a count of one. The chain has TRBV9 and TRBJ2-2; possibly TRBD1 for D (5 bases). The CDR3 consists of 15 residues. Germline loops: CDR1 SGDLS, CDR2 YYNGEE. Trimming shortened V by 0 bases and J by 4 bases, and 10 bases separated the two germline ends. CDR3: CASSVVDSSTGELFF. CDR3 DNA sequence: TGTGCCAGCAGCGTAGTAGACAGCAGCACCGGGGAGCTGTTTTTT.

CDR3 coding DNA: TGTGCCAGCAGCACCCCTAACGGCAAACAGGGGGAAAACACTGAAGCTTTCTTT. It codes for CASSTPNGKQGENTEAFF. The chain couples TRBV21-1 to TRBJ1-1; TRBD1 is the table's D call, not checked against the DNA. TRBV21-1 counts as a pseudogene. The CDR3 has 18 amino acids.

This chain joins TRBV19 and TRBJ2-1; maybe TRBD2 (5 bases). Trimming took off 1 base at V and 3 bases at J, with 10 bases between the two ends. This CDR3 has 15 amino acids. Germline V gene lookup returns CDR1 LNHDA and CDR2 SQIVND (reference sequence). For the CDR3, the DNA is TGTGCCAGTAGTATAGGGGTAGGGAGCTACAATGAGCAGTTCTTC. Its protein is CASSIGVGSYNEQFF.

The chain has TRBV6-2 or TRBV6-3 and TRBJ2-7, with no clear D. Germline assignment: CDR1 MNHEY and CDR2 SVGEGT. The V end lost 0 bases, the J end lost 4 bases, and 13 bases lay between the germline ends. The CDR3 is 15 amino acids. The CDR3 DNA is TGTGCCAGCAGTTACTCGAATGAGGCTTTTTACGAGCAGTACTTC. Protein sequence: CASSYSNEAFYEQYF.

This rearrangement joins TRBV6-1 to TRBJ1-5; 8 bases fit TRBD1. This CDR3 region has 16 residues. Germline CDR1 and CDR2: MNHNS and SASEGT. Trimming removed 4 bases from V and 5 bases from J; junction bases left unmatched: 10. In nucleotides, the CDR3 is TGTGCCAGCAGTGCCGGTACAGGGGGTGGGTATCAGCCCCAGCATTTT. It is translated as CASSAGTGGGYQPQHF.